Listed below are T cell receptor beta chains from one sample, sequenced in a study of CD8+CD57+ T cells in acquired aplastic anemia. TCRdb fed the reads into MiXCR, producing one record per CDR3 protein. The sample records around 250,000 distinct CDR3 sequences, roughly 82% being singletons. Sequencing was done on a sample of sorted CD4+, CD8+, or CD8+CD57+ T cells (not recorded which) from PBMCs. The receptors come from a human donor with aplastic anemia. Both conserved end residues are part of each CDR3. The order of the fields is V gene, CDR3 protein.

>TRBV2
CASGVGGQNTHTQYF
>TRBV7-2
CASSRLPGGDEQLF
>TRBV5-8
CASSLGTGRGTYEQYF
>TRBV7-9
CASSLRRLRAGANILTF
>TRBV29-1
CSVEPGLNTEAFF
>TRBV11-2
CASSPGVRETQYF
>TRBV11-3
CASGLDVTVQYF
>TRBV7-9
CASSFQRSGGSDDEQFF
>TRBV5-4
CASSFTLAGGRDTQYF
>TRBV9
CASSELAFNTEELFF
>TRBV11-3
CASSPGLGSGSPLHF
>TRBV5-5
CASSLGGADTDTQYF
>TRBV7-8
CASSRGASGETQYF
>TRBV7-6
CASSLAPTDTHLHF
>TRBV7-3
CASSLDGKGNSGRFF
>TRBV5-6
CASSLENRGLDYGYTF
>TRBV29-1
CSARMGGQTYEQYF
>TRBV7-9
CAGLGEAETEYF
>TRBV7-2
CASSPTLQGGELFF
>TRBV7-8
CASSLAVSANTQAFF
>TRBV19
CASSIDREQYF
>TRBV7-9
CASSLQPGEHFQYF
>TRBV6-1
CASSRGQGNYGYTF
>TRBV7-8
CASGLAGGDDTQYF
>TRBV20-1
CSALRGVEQYF
>TRBV7-2
CASSLAGGSGAQVLTF
>TRBV7-8
CASRFAGDHDEQYF
>TRBV7-9
CASSPAGQTTAPQYF
>TRBV7-6
CASSSTQGATNEKTF
>TRBV25-1
CASRMNTEAFF
>TRBV7-8
CSSSFPPSGGALSLTF
>TRBV6-1
CASSEVYWGANVLTF
>TRBV29-1
CSAGQGQETQYF
>TRBV7-9
CASSLDGGAATFF
>TRBV19
CASSAGLAIYNEQFF
>TRBV11-3
CASSLDHTAQHF
>TRBV9
CASGSGSTYNEQYF
>TRBV15
CATSRDGGLHYQPQHF
>TRBV9
CASGVAGGIQYLYF
>TRBV9
CAGSGARGSQYF
>TRBV24-1
CATLAGDTGEAFF
>TRBV12-3/TRBV12-4
CASSWGGNSPLHF
>TRBV7-4
CASSVERSRGSDEQFF
>TRBV9
CASSVASDPHNQYF
>TRBV7-2
CASSLDGGHSPLHF
>TRBV11-1
CASSPEDSPRETQYF
>TRBV9
CASSVLQGGGSPKQFF
>TRBV11-3
CASSQDLTDGQDEQFF
>TRBV5-4
CASSITSAMCNEQFF
>TRBV13
CASSLGLEGENTEAFF
>TRBV2
CASGDTGTDTQHF
>TRBV7-2
CASSLQRRGGGDVQFF
>TRBV5-6
CASSLGLRGITDTQYF
>TRBV12-3/TRBV12-4
CASSLDRVYEKLFF
>TRBV6-2/TRBV6-3
CASSNVDTGELFF
>TRBV5-6
CASSMESSQETQYF
>TRBV2
CASSEAWTGGDGYTF
>TRBV11-1
CASSFASAIQPQHF